This TCR beta chain was sequenced during a study of human T cells and chemical hapten exposure. Study-wide points: Expanded TCRs formed significantly more large CDR3 similarity clusters than controls.

The library tagged each cDNA molecule with unique molecular identifiers. In TCRdb, the RACE reads were re-called with MiXCR into one record per CDR3 protein. Of hundreds of thousands of distinct CDR3 sequences detected, about 6% appear once; the ten largest clones hold 4.5% to 6%. Time point denoted: patch test 2, 6 weeks after DPC sensitization. Treatment: therapeutic diphenylcyclopropenone sensitization with weekly scalp DPC. RNA extraction used unfractionated whole blood as the source of total RNA. Germline V gene data show CDR1 as LNHDA and CDR2 as SQIVND (reference sequence). This CDR3 is built from 15 residues. V gave up 5 bases and J gave up 12 bases; unmatched junction bases: 16. This clonotype occurred many times. The antigen remains unidentified.

The TCR comes from a woman between 18 and 30 years old with alopecia areata. Some clones in this sample may be carry-over from other donors' samples. Here the sequenced sample was whole blood, taken in connection with sensitization to the hapten diphenylcyclopropenone (DPC). This chain links TRBV19 with TRBJ2-1, with 7 bases aligning to TRBD2. CDR3 coding DNA: TGTGCCAGTAGTTCGGGGGGAACTAACACCCCCGGGCAGTTCTTC. This sequence encodes CASSSGGTNTPGQFF.